These 10 T cell receptor beta chains were all obtained from the same sample, sequenced in a study of blood T cell repertoires in COVID-19. TCRdb's table, derived via immunoSEQ multiplex PCR, lists solely in-frame clones and lacks some. Seen here are 70,000 or so clones, 87% observed once, and the top ten hold 6% to 7%. Sequencing was performed on peripheral blood. All receptors derive from a woman in her 50s with acute or convalescent COVID-19.

The chain links TRBV7-9 to TRBJ2-7; a possible D gene is TRBD2 (5 bases). CDR3 length equals 12 residues. V lost 7 bases and J 2 bases, leaving 9 bases between the germline ends. Germline CDR1 SEHNR, CDR2 FQNEAQ (reference sequence). CDR3 residues: CASNPGTYEQYF. CDR3 bases: TGTGCCAGCAATCCGGGGACCTACGAGCAGTACTTC.

The chain has TRBV9 and TRBJ2-2; tentatively, D is TRBD1 (6 bases). The germline gives CDR1 SGDLS, CDR2 YYNGEE. Trimming shortened V by 3 bases and J by 7 bases, and 10 bases separated the two germline ends. The CDR3 consists of 13 residues. In DNA form, the CDR3 reads TGTGCCAGCAGCGCAACAGGGTACGGGGAGCTGTTTTTT. Amino acid sequence: CASSATGYGELFF.

V usage is TRBV4-1 and J usage is TRBJ1-6; unclear D gene. Deletions cut 0 bases from V and 0 bases from J, with 12 bases between. The CDR3 covers 18 residues. Germline V CDR1 and CDR2: MGHRA, YSYEKL. The CDR3 sequence: CASSQEHHGSSYNSPLHF. The CDR3 DNA reads as TGCGCCAGCAGCCAAGAGCACCATGGGAGCTCCTATAATTCACCCCTCCACTTT.

J is TRBJ1-1 and V is TRBV12-3 or TRBV12-4, with TRBD1 identical over 9 bases. J gave up 11 bases and V 6 bases, and 7 bases lay outside the gene matches. The CDR3 is made up of 12 amino acids. The CDR3 spells CASSLPGQGAFF. Here the CDR3 DNA reads TGTGCCAGCAGCCTACCGGGACAGGGCGCTTTCTTT.

V and J are TRBV7-3 and TRBJ2-1, with a weak D call TRBD2 (5 bases). Trimming shortened V by 0 bases and J by 2 bases, and 11 bases separated the two germline ends. Germline V gives CDR1 SGHTA, CDR2 FQGTGA. The CDR3 covers 16 residues. CDR3: CASSLTLTGTYNEQFF. The CDR3 DNA follows: TGTGCCAGCAGCTTAACGTTGACCGGGACCTACAATGAGCAGTTCTTC.

The chain has TRBV25-1 and TRBJ1-2; D remains unclear. Germline values: CDR1 MGHDK, CDR2 SYGVNS. V lost 1 base and J lost 3, with 12 bases in between. This CDR3 region has 15 residues. The CDR3 region has the DNA TGTGCCAGCAGTGAATCCTGGGCCAGCTACTATGGCTACACCTTC. Amino acid sequence: CASSESWASYYGYTF.

The gene calls are TRBV5-6 and TRBJ2-1; 10 positions match TRBD1. The ends lost 5 bases at V and 9 bases at J; junction bases unmatched: 11. Germline CDR1 and CDR2: SGHDT and YYEEEE. The CDR3 extends over 15 amino acids. CDR3 amino acids: CASRFGDRGLGEQFF. In DNA form, the CDR3 reads TGTGCCAGCAGATTCGGGGACAGGGGATTGGGTGAGCAGTTCTTC.

This clone was recorded a few times. The chain is built from TRBV20-1 and TRBJ2-4, with D tentatively TRBD2 (5 bases). Trimming pared 3 bases from V and 9 bases from J, leaving 15 bases between. This CDR3 region has 13 residues. Germline-derived CDR1 and CDR2 are DFQATT and SNEGSKA (reference sequence). Here the CDR3 DNA reads TGCAGTGCTAGTGGCTACCCAGAGGGCATTCAGTACTTC. It codes for CSASGYPEGIQYF.

The chain combines TRBV10-2 with TRBJ1-1, with D unresolved. Germline V gene sequence: CDR1 WSHSY, CDR2 SAAADI. Trimming cost V 5 bases and J 1 base, with 14 bases left between them. This CDR3 contains 15 residues. CDR3 coding DNA: TGCGCCAGCAGTTTGCCCTCGAGAGAGAACACTGAAGCTTTCTTT. Translation gives CASSLPSRENTEAFF.

In DNA form, the CDR3 reads TGTGCCAGCAGCTTAATAGGGGGAACTGAAGCTTTCTTT. It is translated as CASSLIGGTEAFF. The chain combines TRBV7-9 with TRBJ1-1; possibly TRBD1 for D (6 bases). This CDR3 has 13 amino acids. Germline V lookup: CDR1 SEHNR, CDR2 FQNEAQ (reference sequence). V was cut by 2 bases and J by 5 bases, with 9 bases left in between.